The clone carrying this TCR beta chain was seen ten or more times. Its antigen is undetermined. The sample is drawn from a study of human T cells and chemical hapten exposure. Whole-study context: There were weekly diphenylcyclopropenone doses to the scalp for patients throughout the approximately 25-week study. Findings of the study overall: Having alopecia, the donors may differ immunologically from healthy people. Compared with pre-sensitization or healthy control sets, expanded TCRs clustered more.

Noted time point: patch test 2, 6 weeks after DPC sensitization. Treatment meaning: therapeutic diphenylcyclopropenone sensitization with weekly scalp DPC. Patches went on only after blood had been drawn each time. TCRdb fed the RACE reads into MiXCR, producing one record per CDR3 protein. The top ten clones hold about 3% of a sample with around 100,000 distinct CDR3 sequences, roughly 10% of them seen once. The sample consisted of whole blood, taken in connection with sensitization to the hapten diphenylcyclopropenone (DPC). The clonotype originates from a middle-aged woman with alopecia areata. Some clones in this sample may be carry-over from other donors' samples.

CDR3: CASSPTGQAPAYEQYF. The CDR3 DNA follows: TGTGCCAGCAGCCCCACGGGACAGGCACCCGCCTACGAGCAGTACTTC. The chain has TRBV9 and TRBJ2-7; 8 bases agree with TRBD1. The CDR3 has 16 amino acids. Trimming at V came to 4 bases and at J to 2 bases, leaving 11 bases not matched to a gene. Germline V CDR1 and CDR2: SGDLS, YYNGEE.